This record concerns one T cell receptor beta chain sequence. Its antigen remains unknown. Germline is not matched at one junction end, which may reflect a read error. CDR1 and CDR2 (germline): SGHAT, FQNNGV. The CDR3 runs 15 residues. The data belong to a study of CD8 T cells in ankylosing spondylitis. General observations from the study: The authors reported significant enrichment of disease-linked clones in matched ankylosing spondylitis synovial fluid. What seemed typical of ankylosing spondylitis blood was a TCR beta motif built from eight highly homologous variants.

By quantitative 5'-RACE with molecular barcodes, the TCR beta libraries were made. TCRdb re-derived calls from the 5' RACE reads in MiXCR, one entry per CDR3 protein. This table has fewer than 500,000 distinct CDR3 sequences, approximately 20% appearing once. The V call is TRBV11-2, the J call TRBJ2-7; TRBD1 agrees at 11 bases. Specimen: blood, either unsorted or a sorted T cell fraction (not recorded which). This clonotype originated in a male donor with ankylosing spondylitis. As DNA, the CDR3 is TGTGCCGGCAGCAACCCGGACAGGGGGCCCTACGAGCAGTACTTC. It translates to CAGSNPDRGPYEQYF.